The T cell receptor beta chain under discussion was sequenced for a study of blood T cell repertoires in COVID-19. Recruitment covered 20 to 25 US areas and drew participants whose ages spanned roughly 18 to 90 years. Participants had their cohort set by participant-reported clinical history. CDR3 length: 16 amino acids. V gave up 0 bases and J gave up 3 bases; unmatched junction bases: 6. Germline CDR1 LGHNA, CDR2 YNFKEQ. Authors' methods: Estimation of nucleated cell counts relied on the amplification of reference gene primers. Clones were sequenced by immunoSEQ multiplex PCR, and TCRdb holds only the in-frame ones, with some missing. Clone size and V and J calls were adopted from that table, with D and trimming inferred from the DNA. This sample carries a few hundred thousand clones, around nine tenths of them seen once, and the ten largest clones take roughly 14%.

The gene calls are TRBV4-2 and TRBJ2-7, with 9 bases aligning to TRBD1. The TCR comes from a woman in her fifties or sixties with acute COVID-19. The specimen was PBMCs or T cells enriched from blood (not recorded which). The CDR3 DNA reads TGTGCCAGCAGCCAAGATTATTGGACAGGGGTCTACGAGCAGTACTTC. Amino acid sequence: CASSQDYWTGVYEQYF.